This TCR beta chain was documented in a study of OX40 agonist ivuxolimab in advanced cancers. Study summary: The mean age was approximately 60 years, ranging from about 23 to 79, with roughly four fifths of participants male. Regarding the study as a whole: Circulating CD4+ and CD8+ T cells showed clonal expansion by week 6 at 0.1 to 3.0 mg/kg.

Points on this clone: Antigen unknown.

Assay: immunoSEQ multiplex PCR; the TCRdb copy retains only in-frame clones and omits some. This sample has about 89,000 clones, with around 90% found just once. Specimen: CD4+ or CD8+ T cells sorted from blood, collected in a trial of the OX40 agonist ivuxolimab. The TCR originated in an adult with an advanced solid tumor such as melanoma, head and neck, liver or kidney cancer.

CDR3 loop: CASSRGGMYQETQYF. The CDR3 DNA is TGTGCCAGCAGTAGGGGAGGGATGTACCAAGAGACCCAGTACTTC. The J gene is TRBJ2-5, the V gene TRBV7-2; the match to TRBD2 covers 7 bases. The junction had 7 bases not matched to a gene; V was cut back by 6 bases and J by 0 bases. Germline CDR1 is SGHTA and CDR2 is FQGNSA. CDR3 length: 15 amino acids.